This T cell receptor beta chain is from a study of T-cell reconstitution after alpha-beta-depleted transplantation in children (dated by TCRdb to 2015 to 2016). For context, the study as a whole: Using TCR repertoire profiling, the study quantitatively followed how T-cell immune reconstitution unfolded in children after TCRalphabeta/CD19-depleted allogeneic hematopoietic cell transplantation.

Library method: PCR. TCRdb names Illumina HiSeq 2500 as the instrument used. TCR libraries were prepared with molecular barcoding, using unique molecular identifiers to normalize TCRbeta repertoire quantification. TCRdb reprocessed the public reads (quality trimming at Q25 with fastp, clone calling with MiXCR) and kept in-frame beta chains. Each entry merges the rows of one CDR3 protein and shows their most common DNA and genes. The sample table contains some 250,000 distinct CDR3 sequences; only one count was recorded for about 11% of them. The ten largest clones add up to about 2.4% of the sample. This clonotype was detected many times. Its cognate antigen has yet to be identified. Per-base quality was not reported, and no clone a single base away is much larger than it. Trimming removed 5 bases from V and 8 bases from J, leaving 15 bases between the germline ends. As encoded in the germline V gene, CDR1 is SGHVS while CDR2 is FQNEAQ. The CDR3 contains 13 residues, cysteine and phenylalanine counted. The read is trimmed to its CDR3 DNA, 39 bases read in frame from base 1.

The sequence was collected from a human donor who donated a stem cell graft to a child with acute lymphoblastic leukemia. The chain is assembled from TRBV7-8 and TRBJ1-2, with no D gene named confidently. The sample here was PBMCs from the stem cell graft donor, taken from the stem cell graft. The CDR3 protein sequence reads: CASSPGGSGGYTF. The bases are TGTGCCAGCAGCCCGGGCGGTAGTGGGGGCTACACCTTC.